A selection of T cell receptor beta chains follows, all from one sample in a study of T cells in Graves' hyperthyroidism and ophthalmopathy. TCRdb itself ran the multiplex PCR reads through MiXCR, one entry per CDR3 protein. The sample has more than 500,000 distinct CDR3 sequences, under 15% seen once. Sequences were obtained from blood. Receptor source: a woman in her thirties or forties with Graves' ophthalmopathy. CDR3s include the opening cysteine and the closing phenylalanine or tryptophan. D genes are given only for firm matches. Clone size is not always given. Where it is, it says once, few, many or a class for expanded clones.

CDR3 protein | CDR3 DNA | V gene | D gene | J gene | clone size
CASTDSNYGYTF | TGTGCCAGCACAGACAGTAACTATGGCTACACCTTC | TRBV6-2/TRBV6-3 | . | TRBJ1-2 | many
CASSFPGTLNTEAFF | TGTGCCAGCAGTTTCCCCGGGACACTGAACACTGAAGCTTTCTTT | TRBV2 | . | TRBJ1-1 | .
CASSEAQASKTEALF | TGTGCCAGCAGTGAGGCGCAGGCATCTAAAACTGAAGCTCTCTTT | TRBV28 | . | TRBJ1-1 | few
CASSIGYEQYF | TGTGCCAGTAGTATTGGTTACGAGCAGTACTTC | TRBV19 | . | TRBJ2-7 | many
CSVAGNTYEQYF | TGCAGTGTTGCGGGAAATACCTACGAGCAGTACTTC | TRBV20-1 | . | TRBJ2-7 | .
CASSPMDKGEQYF | TGTGCCAGCTCACCGATGGACAAGGGCGAGCAGTACTTC | TRBV18 | . | TRBJ2-7 | many
CASSLGSGSGNTIYF | TGCGCCAGCTCCTTAGGATCTGGGAGTGGAAACACCATATATTTT | TRBV5-1 | . | TRBJ1-3 | .
CAISGYTGEGNYGYTF | TGTGCCATCAGTGGATATACAGGGGAGGGGAACTATGGCTACACCTTC | TRBV10-3 | TRBD1 | TRBJ1-2 | many
CSAKAGTGVTFYGYTF | TGCAGTGCGAAAGCCGGGACAGGGGTAACTTTCTATGGCTACACCTTC | TRBV20-1 | TRBD1 | TRBJ1-2 | few
CASSLASGQGQETQYF | TGTGCCAGCAGCTTAGCTTCGGGACAGGGCCAAGAGACCCAGTACTTC | TRBV7-2 | TRBD1 | TRBJ2-5 | many
CASASGGLFRSPLHF | TGTGCCAGCGCATCGGGGGGCCTATTCAGGTCACCCCTCCACTTT | TRBV12-3/TRBV12-4 | . | TRBJ1-6 | many
CASSFGGSPLHF | TGTGCCAGCAGTTTCGGGGGGTCACCCCTCCACTTT | TRBV27 | . | TRBJ1-6 | many
CASSVGAYGYTF | TGTGCCAGCAGTGTGGGAGCATATGGCTACACCTTC | TRBV2 | . | TRBJ1-2 | many
CASSQDFPELNTEAFF | TGCGCCAGCAGCCAAGACTTTCCAGAATTGAACACTGAAGCTTTCTTT | TRBV4-3 | . | TRBJ1-1 | few